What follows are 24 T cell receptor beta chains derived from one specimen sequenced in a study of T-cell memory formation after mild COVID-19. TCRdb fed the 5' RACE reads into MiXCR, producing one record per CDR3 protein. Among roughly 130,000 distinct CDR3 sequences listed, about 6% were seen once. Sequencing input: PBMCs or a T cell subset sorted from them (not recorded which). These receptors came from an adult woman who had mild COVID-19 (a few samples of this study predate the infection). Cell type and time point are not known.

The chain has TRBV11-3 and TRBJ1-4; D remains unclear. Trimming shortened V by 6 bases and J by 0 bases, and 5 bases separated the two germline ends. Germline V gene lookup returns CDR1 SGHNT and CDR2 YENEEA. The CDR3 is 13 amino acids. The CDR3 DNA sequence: TGTGCCAGCAGGTGGACAACTAATGAAAAACTGTTTTTT. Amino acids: CASRWTTNEKLFF.

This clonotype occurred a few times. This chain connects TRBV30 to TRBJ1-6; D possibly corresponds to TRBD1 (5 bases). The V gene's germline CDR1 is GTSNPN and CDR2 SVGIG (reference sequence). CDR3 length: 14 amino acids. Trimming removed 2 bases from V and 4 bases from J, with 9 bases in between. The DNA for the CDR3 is TGTGCCTGGAGTAAGGACATTTATAATTCACCCCTCCACTTT. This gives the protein CAWSKDIYNSPLHF.

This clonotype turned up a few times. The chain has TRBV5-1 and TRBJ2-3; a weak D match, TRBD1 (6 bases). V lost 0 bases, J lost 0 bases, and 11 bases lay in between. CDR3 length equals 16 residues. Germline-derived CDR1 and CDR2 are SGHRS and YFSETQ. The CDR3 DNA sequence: TGCGCCAGCAGCTTGGCGGACAGTGGTAGCACAGATACGCAGTATTTT. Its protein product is CASSLADSGSTDTQYF.

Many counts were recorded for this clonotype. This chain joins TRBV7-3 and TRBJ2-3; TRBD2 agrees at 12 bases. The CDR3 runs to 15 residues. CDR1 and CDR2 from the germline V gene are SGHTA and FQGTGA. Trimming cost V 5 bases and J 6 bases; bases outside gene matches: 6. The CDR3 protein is CASSNLAGGPDTQYF. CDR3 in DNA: TGTGCCAGCAGCAATCTAGCGGGAGGGCCCGATACGCAGTATTTT.

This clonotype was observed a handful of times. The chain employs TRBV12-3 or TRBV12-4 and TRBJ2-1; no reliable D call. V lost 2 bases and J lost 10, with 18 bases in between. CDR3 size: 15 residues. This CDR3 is CASSLREFGRREQFF. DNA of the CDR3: TGTGCCAGCAGTTTAAGGGAATTCGGGCGGCGAGAGCAGTTCTTC.

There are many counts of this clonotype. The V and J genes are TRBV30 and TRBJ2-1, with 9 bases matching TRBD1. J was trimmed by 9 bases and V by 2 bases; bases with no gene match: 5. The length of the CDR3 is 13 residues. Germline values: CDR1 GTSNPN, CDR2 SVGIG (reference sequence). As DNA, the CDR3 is TGTGCCTGGAGTTTGACAGGGGGGGGTGAGCAGTTCTTC. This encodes CAWSLTGGGEQFF. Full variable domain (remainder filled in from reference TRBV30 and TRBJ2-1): SQTIHQWPATLVQPVGSPLSLECTVEGTSNPNLYWYRQAAGRGLQLLFYSVGIGQISSEVPQNLSASRPQDRQFILSSKKLLLSDSGFYLCAWSLTGGGEQFFGPGTRLTVL.

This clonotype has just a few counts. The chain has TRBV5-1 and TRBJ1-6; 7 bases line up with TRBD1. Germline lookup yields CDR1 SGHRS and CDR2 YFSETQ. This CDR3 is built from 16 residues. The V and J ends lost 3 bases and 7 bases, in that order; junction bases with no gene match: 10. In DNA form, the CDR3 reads TGCGCCAGCAGCTCGGACTCAGGGGGGAGAAATTCACCCCTCCACTTT. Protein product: CASSSDSGGRNSPLHF.

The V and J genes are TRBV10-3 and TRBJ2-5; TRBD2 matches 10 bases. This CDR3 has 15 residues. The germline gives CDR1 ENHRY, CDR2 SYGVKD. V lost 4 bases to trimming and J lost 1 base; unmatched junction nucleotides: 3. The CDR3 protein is CAISGLAGIQETQYF. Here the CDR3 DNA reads TGTGCCATCAGTGGACTAGCGGGTATCCAAGAGACCCAGTACTTC.

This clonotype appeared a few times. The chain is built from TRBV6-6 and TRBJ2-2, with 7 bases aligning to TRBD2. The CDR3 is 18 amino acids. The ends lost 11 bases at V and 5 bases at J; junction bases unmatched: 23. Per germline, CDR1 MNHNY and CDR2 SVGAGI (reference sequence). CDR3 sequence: CAESQASGLRGRTGELFF. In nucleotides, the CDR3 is TGTGCCGAATCACAGGCTAGCGGCCTCAGAGGACGGACCGGGGAGCTGTTTTTT.

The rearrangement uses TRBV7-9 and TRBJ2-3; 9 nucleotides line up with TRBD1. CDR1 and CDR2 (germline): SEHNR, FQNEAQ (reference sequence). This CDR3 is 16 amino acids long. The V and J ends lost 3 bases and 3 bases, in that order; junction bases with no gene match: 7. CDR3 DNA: TGTGCCAGCAGCTTCGGTTATGACAGGGGGACAGATACGCAGTATTTT. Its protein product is CASSFGYDRGTDTQYF.

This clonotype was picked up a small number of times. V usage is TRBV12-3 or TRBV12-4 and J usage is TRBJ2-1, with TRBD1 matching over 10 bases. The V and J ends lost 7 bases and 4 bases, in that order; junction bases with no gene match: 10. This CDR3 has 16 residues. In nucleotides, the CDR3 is TGTGCCAGCACCCCGACAGGGGGCTTATATTACAATGAGCAGTTCTTC. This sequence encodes CASTPTGGLYYNEQFF.

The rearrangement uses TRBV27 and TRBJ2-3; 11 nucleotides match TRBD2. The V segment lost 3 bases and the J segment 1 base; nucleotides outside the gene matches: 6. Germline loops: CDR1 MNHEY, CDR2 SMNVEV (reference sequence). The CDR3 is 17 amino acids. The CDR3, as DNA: TGTGCCAGCAGTTTTTACGGGACTAGCGGTGGCACAGATACGCAGTATTTT. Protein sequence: CASSFYGTSGGTDTQYF.

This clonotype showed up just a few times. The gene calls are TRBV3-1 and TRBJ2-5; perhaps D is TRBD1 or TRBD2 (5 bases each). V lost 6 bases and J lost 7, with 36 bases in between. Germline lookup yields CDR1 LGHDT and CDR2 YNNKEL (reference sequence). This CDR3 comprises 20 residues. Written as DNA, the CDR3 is TGTGCCAGCAGTCATGGGAATAGCAGGGCGAGAGGAGGTCCCCACGGGACCCAGTACTTC. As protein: CASSHGNSRARGGPHGTQYF.

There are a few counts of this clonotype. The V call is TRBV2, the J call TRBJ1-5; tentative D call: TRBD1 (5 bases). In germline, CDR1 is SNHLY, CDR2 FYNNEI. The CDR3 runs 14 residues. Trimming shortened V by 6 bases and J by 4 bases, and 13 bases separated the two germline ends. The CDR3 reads CASRQNGGNQPQHF. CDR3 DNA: TGTGCCAGCAGGCAGAATGGGGGGAATCAGCCCCAGCATTTT.

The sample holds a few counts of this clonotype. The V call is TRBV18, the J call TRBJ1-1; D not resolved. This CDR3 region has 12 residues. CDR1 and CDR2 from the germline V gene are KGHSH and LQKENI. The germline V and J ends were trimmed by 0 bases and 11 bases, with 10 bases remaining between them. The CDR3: CASSPPGGLAFF. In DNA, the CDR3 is TGTGCCAGCTCACCACCAGGAGGGCTGGCTTTCTTT.

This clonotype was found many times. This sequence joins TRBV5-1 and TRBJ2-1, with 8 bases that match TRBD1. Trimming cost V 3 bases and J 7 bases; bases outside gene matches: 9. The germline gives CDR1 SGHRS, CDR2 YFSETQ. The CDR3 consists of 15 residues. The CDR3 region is CASSWASQGANEQFF. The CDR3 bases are TGCGCCAGCAGCTGGGCTTCGCAGGGGGCTAATGAGCAGTTCTTC.

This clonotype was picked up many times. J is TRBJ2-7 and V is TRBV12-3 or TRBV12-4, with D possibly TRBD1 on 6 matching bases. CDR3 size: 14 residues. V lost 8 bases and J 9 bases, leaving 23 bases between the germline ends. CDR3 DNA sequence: TGTGCCAGCTCCCTCGCCGGGACACCGATGGGGCAGTACTTC. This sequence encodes CASSLAGTPMGQYF.

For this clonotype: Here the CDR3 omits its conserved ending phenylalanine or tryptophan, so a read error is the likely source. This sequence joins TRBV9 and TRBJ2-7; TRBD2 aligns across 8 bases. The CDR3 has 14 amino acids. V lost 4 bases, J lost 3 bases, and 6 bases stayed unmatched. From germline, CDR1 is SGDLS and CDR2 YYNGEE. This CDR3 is CASSPSSGGYEQYS. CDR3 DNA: TGTGCCAGCAGCCCGTCCAGCGGGGGCTACGAGCAGTACTCC.

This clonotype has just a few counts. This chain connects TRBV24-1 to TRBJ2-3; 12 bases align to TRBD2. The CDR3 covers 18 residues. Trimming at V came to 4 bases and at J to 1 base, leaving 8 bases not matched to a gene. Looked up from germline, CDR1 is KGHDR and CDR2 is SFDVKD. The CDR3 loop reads CATSDPGLAGPRTDTQYF. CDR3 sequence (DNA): TGTGCCACCAGTGACCCAGGACTAGCGGGACCCCGCACAGATACGCAGTATTTT.

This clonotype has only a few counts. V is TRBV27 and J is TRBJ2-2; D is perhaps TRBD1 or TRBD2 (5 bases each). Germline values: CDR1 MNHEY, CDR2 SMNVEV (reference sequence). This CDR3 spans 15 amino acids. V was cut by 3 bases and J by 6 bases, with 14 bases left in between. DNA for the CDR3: TGTGCCAGCAGTTTCCGGGACCTCCGCCCCGGGGAGCTGTTTTTT. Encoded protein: CASSFRDLRPGELFF.

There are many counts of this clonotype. This CDR3 reads CAWSSGLAGGGELFF. The CDR3 DNA follows: TGTGCCTGGAGCTCGGGACTAGCGGGAGGCGGGGAGCTGTTTTTT. The V call is TRBV30, the J call TRBJ2-2; TRBD2 aligns across 15 bases. CDR1 GTSNPN and CDR2 SVGIG come from the germline V gene (reference sequence). The CDR3 totals 15 residues. The V gene end was trimmed by 3 bases and the J gene end by 7 bases; junction bases not matched to a gene: 3.

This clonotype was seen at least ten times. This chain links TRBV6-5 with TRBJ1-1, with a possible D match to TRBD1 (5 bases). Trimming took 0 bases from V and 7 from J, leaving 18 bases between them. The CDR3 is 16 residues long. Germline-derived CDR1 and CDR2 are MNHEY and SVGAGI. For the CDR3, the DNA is TGTGCCAGCAGTTACTCGAGGGGCCAGGGTTACAGTGAAGCTTTCTTT. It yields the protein CASSYSRGQGYSEAFF.

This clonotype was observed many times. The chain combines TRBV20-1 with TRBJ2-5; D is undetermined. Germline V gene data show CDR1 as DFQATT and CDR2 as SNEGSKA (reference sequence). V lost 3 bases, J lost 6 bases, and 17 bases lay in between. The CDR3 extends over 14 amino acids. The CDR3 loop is CSASEVERLKTQYF. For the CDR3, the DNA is TGCAGTGCTAGCGAGGTAGAGCGACTGAAGACCCAGTACTTC.

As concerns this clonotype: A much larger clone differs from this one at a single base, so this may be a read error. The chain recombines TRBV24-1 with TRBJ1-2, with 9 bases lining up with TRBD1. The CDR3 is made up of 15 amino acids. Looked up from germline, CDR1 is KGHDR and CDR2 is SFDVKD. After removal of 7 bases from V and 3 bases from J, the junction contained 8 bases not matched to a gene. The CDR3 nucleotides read TGTGCCACCAGCGGAACCTGGACAGGGGACTATGGCTACACCTTC. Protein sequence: CATSGTWTGDYGYTF.